Below, 15 T cell receptor beta chains from the same sample are listed, as sequenced in a study of T cell responses to AZD1222 COVID-19 vaccine. Method: immunoSEQ multiplex PCR; TCRdb's copy keeps in-frame clones and lacks some. The profile shows about 120,000 clones, 75% to 95% of them singletons. This specimen consisted of peripheral blood, obtained 28 days after the second dose of the MenACWY control vaccine. The receptors shown here come from an adult who received the MenACWY meningococcal vaccine as a control.

The rearrangement uses TRBV28 and TRBJ2-7, with D tentatively TRBD1 or TRBD2 (6 bases each). This CDR3 contains 12 residues. CDR1 MDHEN and CDR2 SYDVKM come from the germline V gene. The V end was cut by 7 bases, the J end by 1 base, with 8 bases between. CDR3: CASKGGSYEQYV. In DNA, the CDR3 is TGTGCCAGCAAGGGGGGTTCCTACGAGCAGTACGTC.

V and J are TRBV19 and TRBJ1-5; no clear D gene. CDR1 LNHDA and CDR2 SQIVND come from the germline V gene (reference sequence). The CDR3 extends over 13 amino acids. V gave up 4 bases and J gave up 3 bases, with 7 bases separating them. The DNA for the CDR3 is TGTGCCAGTAGTACAGAATCCAATCAGCCCCAGCATTTT. Translated: CASSTESNQPQHF.

The chain uses TRBV11-2 and TRBJ2-3; TRBD1 or TRBD2 may be the D gene (6 bases each). Deletions cut 4 bases from V and 3 bases from J, with 17 bases between. The CDR3 loop spans 16 amino acids. CDR1 and CDR2 (germline): SGHAT, FQNNGV. The CDR3 loop reads CASSSNNRRGTDTQYF. The CDR3 coding sequence is TGTGCCAGCAGCTCTAACAATAGGAGGGGGACAGATACGCAGTATTTT.

The CDR3 reads CASSPALRVGYGYTF. Written as DNA, the CDR3 is TGTGCCAGCAGCCCGGCCCTGCGAGTGGGCTATGGCTACACCTTC. The rearrangement joins TRBV5-6 to TRBJ1-2; no reliable D call. V was pared by 4 bases and J by 4 bases, with 17 bases between. This CDR3 has 15 residues. Germline CDR1 and CDR2: SGHDT and YYEEEE. Looking up the rest from reference TRBV5-6 and TRBJ1-2 gives the full variable domain: DAGVTQSPTHLIKTRGQQVTLRCSPKSGHDTVSWYQQALGQGPQFIFQYYEEEERQRGNFPDRFSGHQFPNYSSELNVNALLLGDSALYLCASSPALRVGYGYTFGSGTRLTVV.

The chain carries TRBV6-5 and TRBJ2-7; 9 bases are a match to TRBD1. The CDR3 sequence is 15 residues long. With V trimmed by 0 bases and J by 5 bases, 5 bases remained unmatched. Germline CDR1 reads MNHEY; CDR2 reads SVGAGI. The CDR3 DNA reads TGTGCCAGCAGTTACTCAAGGGACAGGGACCACGAGCAGTACTTC. This gives the protein CASSYSRDRDHEQYF.

The V call is TRBV7-9, the J call TRBJ2-6; TRBD1 aligns across 9 bases. This CDR3 contains 18 residues. V lost 1 base, J lost 3 bases, and 7 bases stayed unmatched. Germline V gene data show CDR1 as SEHNR and CDR2 as FQNEAQ (reference sequence). The DNA for the CDR3 is TGTGCCAGCAGCTTAGTAGTGACAGGGGGTTATGGGGCCAACGTCCTGACTTTC. Residues: CASSLVVTGGYGANVLTF. Full variable domain (remainder filled in from reference TRBV7-9 and TRBJ2-6): DTGVSQNPRHKITKRGQNVTFRCDPISEHNRLYWYRQTLGQGPEFLTYFQNEAQLEKSRLLSDRFSAERPKGSFSTLEIQRTEQGDSAMYLCASSLVVTGGYGANVLTFGAGSRLTVL.

The V call is TRBV3-1 (or the pseudogene TRBV3-2), the J call TRBJ2-7, with no clear D. Between the trimmed V and J ends, which lost 1 base and 3 bases, there was a span of 10 bases. Germline CDR1 LGHDT, CDR2 YNNKEL (reference sequence). This CDR3 comprises 14 residues. CDR3: CASSQGAGYYEQYF. CDR3 nucleotides: TGTGCCAGCAGCCAAGGGGCAGGCTACTACGAGCAGTACTTC.

The chain has TRBV7-8 and TRBJ1-2, with D tentatively TRBD1 (5 bases). Trimming took 5 bases from V and 0 from J, leaving 10 bases between them. The CDR3 covers 14 residues. The V gene's germline CDR1 is SGHVS and CDR2 FQNEAQ. CDR3 DNA sequence: TGTGCCAGCAGCCGACAGAGAGCTAACTATGGCTACACCTTC. Its protein product is CASSRQRANYGYTF.

This clone has a handful of counts. The J gene is TRBJ2-5, the V gene TRBV6-2 or TRBV6-3; 8 nucleotides line up with TRBD2. The germline gives CDR1 MNHEY, CDR2 SVGEGT. V gave up 2 bases and J gave up 0 bases; unmatched junction bases: 2. This CDR3 region has 15 residues. CDR3 bases: TGTGCCAGCAGTTACCTAGCGGGCAACCAAGAGACCCAGTACTTC. It specifies CASSYLAGNQETQYF.

V is TRBV19 and J is TRBJ1-3; D is unresolved. V was trimmed by 3 bases and J by 0 bases, leaving 12 bases between them. CDR1 LNHDA and CDR2 SQIVND come from the germline V gene (reference sequence). CDR3 length: 16 amino acids. The CDR3 nucleotides are TGTGCCAGTAGTATCCCGACTCTCTACTCTGGAAACACCATATATTTT. Translating gives CASSIPTLYSGNTIYF.

This clone has only one observation. J is TRBJ1-2 and V is TRBV7-9, with TRBD1 as a possible D gene (6 bases). V was pared by 5 bases and J by 1 base, with 17 bases between. The CDR3 covers 16 residues. The germline V gene has CDR1 SEHNR and CDR2 FQNEAQ (reference sequence). DNA of the CDR3: TGTGCCAGCAGCGCCTCGGGAGGGGGAAATAACTATGGCTACACCTTC. It yields the protein CASSASGGGNNYGYTF.

The J gene is TRBJ2-3, the V gene TRBV10-3; 9 nucleotides match TRBD2. The V and J ends lost 6 bases and 4 bases, in that order; junction bases with no gene match: 14. The CDR3 is 17 residues long. CDR1 is ENHRY and CDR2 is SYGVKD in the germline V gene. The CDR3, as DNA: TGTGCCATCAGCACGGGACTAGCTGGGCCAGGGGCAGATACGCAGTATTTT. Protein product: CAISTGLAGPGADTQYF.

The chain carries TRBV7-9 and TRBJ1-6; no clear D gene. The CDR3 covers 14 residues. Looked up from germline, CDR1 is SEHNR and CDR2 is FQNEAQ (reference sequence). Trimming shortened V by 2 bases and J by 5 bases, and 7 bases separated the two germline ends. CDR3 loop: CASSLFGDNSPLHF. CDR3 DNA: TGTGCCAGCAGCTTATTCGGAGATAATTCACCCCTCCACTTT.

The genes are TRBV28 and TRBJ1-4, with D perhaps matching TRBD1 (5 bases). Germline CDR1 reads MDHEN; CDR2 reads SYDVKM. Trimming took 6 bases from V and 2 from J, leaving 7 bases between them. The CDR3 has 13 amino acids. This CDR3 reads CASRGQTNEKLFF. CDR3 bases: TGTGCCAGCAGGGGGCAGACTAATGAAAAACTGTTTTTT.

The chain has TRBV15 and TRBJ2-3, with 7 bases fitting TRBD2. The CDR3 spans 15 residues. V dropped 3 bases and J dropped 0; count of bases not matched to a gene: 3. Germline V gives CDR1 LNHNV, CDR2 YYDKDF (reference sequence). The CDR3 coding sequence is TGTGCCACCAGCAGTTATAGCGGGAGCACAGATACGCAGTATTTT. Residues: CATSSYSGSTDTQYF.